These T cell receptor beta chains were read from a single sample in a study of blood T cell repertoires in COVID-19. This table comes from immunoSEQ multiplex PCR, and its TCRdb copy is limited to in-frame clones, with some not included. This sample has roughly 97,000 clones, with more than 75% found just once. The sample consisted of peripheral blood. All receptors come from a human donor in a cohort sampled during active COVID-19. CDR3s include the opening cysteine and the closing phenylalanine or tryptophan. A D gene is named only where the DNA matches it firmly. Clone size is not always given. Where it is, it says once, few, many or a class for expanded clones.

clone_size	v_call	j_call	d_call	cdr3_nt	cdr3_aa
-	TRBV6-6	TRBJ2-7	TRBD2	TGTGCCAGCAGTTCCGGACTAGCGGGAGGGCAGTACTTC	CASSSGLAGGQYF
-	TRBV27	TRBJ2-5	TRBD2	TGTGCCAGCCGGTTAGCGGGAGCCCAAGAGACCCAGTACTTC	CASRLAGAQETQYF
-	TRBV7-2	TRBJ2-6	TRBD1	TGTGCCAGCAGCTTAGCGGGACAGGGGACTGGGGCCAACGTCCTGACTTTC	CASSLAGQGTGANVLTF
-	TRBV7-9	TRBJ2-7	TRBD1	TGTGCCAGCAGCTTAGGTGACAGGGGTTTCAGTTACGAGCAGTACTTC	CASSLGDRGFSYEQYF
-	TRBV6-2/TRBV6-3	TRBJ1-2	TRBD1	TGTGCCAGCAGTCCGCGGGACAGGGGTTTTCGTGGCTACACCTTC	CASSPRDRGFRGYTF
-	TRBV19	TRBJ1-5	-	TGTGCCAGTAGTATAGATAACAATCAGCCCCAGCATTTT	CASSIDNNQPQHF
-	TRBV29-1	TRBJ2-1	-	TGCAGCGTTGATTCATTGGGTGGGGGGTATGAGCAGTTCTTC	CSVDSLGGGYEQFF
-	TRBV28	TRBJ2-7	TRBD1	TGTGCCAGCAGCGGACAGGGCCTATCTCTTATCGTGGTCGTCGAGCAGTACTTC	CASSGQGLSLIVVVEQYF
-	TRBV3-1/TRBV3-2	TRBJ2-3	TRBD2	TGTGCCAGCAGCCCAACGGGATTTCCGGGACTAGCGGAGAGCACAGATACGCAGTATTTT	CASSPTGFPGLAESTDTQYF
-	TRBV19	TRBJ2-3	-	TGTGCCAGTAGCAAAGTCCCAGGGTCTAGCACAGATACGCAGTATTTT	CASSKVPGSSTDTQYF
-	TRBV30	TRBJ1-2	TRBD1	TGTGCCTGGATCTCGGACAGGCAATATGGCTACACCTTC	CAWISDRQYGYTF
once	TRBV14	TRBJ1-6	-	TGTGCCAGCAGCCAAGACACAGGGTACTCCGGTTCACCCCTCCACTTT	CASSQDTGYSGSPLHF
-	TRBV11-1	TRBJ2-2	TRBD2	TGTGCCAGCAGCTCAGGGACTAGGAACACCGGGGAGCTGTTTTTT	CASSSGTRNTGELFF
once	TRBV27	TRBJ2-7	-	TGTGCCAGCAGTCTACGGGTAGCGGCCTCCTACGAGCAGTACTTC	CASSLRVAASYEQYF
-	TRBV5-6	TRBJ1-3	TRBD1	TGTGCCAGCAGCTTGTTGGGGACAGCAGGAAACACCATATATTTT	CASSLLGTAGNTIYF
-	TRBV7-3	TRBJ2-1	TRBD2	TGTGCCAGCAGCTTAAGTCCCTCTGCGGGAGGCTACAATGAGCAGTTCTTC	CASSLSPSAGGYNEQFF
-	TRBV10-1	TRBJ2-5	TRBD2	TGCGCCAGCAGTGACGCTGCGACTAGCGGCCAAGAGACCCAGTACTTC	CASSDAATSGQETQYF
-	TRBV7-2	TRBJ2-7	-	TGTGCCAGCAGCTTATGGGGGGCGGGACAGATCTCCTACGAGCAGTACTTC	CASSLWGAGQISYEQYF
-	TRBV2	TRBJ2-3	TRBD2	TGTGCCACGGGGCGGGGGGCAGATACGCAGTATTTT	CATGRGADTQYF
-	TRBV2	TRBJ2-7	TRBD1	TGTGCCAGCAGTGGGACAGGGGGCTACGAGCAGTACTTC	CASSGTGGYEQYF
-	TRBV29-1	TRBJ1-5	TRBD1	TGCAGCGCCCTTGGACAGGGGGGCAATCAGCCCCAGCATTTT	CSALGQGGNQPQHF
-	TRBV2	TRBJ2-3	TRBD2	TGTGCCAGCAGCCGACTGACTAGCGGTAGCACAGATACGCAGTATTTT	CASSRLTSGSTDTQYF
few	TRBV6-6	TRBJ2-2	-	TGTGCCAGCAGTGTACAACTACCCGCGAACACCGGGGAGCTGTTTTTT	CASSVQLPANTGELFF
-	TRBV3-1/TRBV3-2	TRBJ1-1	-	TGTGCCAGCAGCCACGGCGGGGACACTGAAGCTTTCTTT	CASSHGGDTEAFF
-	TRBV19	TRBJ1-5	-	TGTGCCAGTAGGACTTGGATGCAGCCCCAGCATTTT	CASRTWMQPQHF
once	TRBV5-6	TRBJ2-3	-	TGTGCCAGCAGCTCCCCTGGGGGGGCAGTGGATACGCAGTATTTT	CASSSPGGAVDTQYF
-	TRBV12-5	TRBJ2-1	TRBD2	TGTGCTAGTGGTTTGGTAGATCTCCCACCTCTAGCGGGAGGTGAGCAGTTCTTC	CASGLVDLPPLAGGEQFF
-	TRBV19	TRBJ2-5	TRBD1	TGTGCCAGTAGACGGGACAGGTCCCAAGAGACCCAGTACTTC	CASRRDRSQETQYF
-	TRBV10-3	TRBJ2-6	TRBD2	TGTGCCATCAGTTTTCTAGCGGCTATCTCTGGGGCCAACGTCCTGACTTTC	CAISFLAAISGANVLTF